One and the same sample provided the 10 T cell receptor beta chains below, sequenced in a study of T cells in localized non-small cell lung cancer. Sequenced by immunoSEQ multiplex PCR; TCRdb stores in-frame clones only, minus some. The data show tens of thousands of clones, 80% to 95% seen once. The specimen comprised peripheral blood, sampled before any cancer treatment. The receptors stem from a man aged 40 to 75 with stage I lung adenocarcinoma.

CDR3 protein: CASSGGGRDTQYF. CDR3 bases: TGCGCCAGCAGCGGCGGAGGGCGGGATACGCAGTATTTT. The chain links TRBV5-1 to TRBJ2-3; a possible D gene is TRBD2 (6 bases). The CDR3 length is 13 residues. V was cut by 4 bases and J by 6 bases, with 12 bases left in between. Germline CDR1 and CDR2: SGHRS and YFSETQ.

This chain connects TRBV9 to TRBJ2-3; the match to TRBD1 covers 8 bases. CDR1 is SGDLS, CDR2 YYNGEE, per germline. V lost 0 bases to trimming and J lost 3 bases; unmatched junction nucleotides: 6. This CDR3 is built from 16 residues. The CDR3 coding sequence is TGTGCCAGCAGCGTAGTCCAGGGGGCGCAGACAGATACGCAGTATTTT. Its translation: CASSVVQGAQTDTQYF.

V and J are TRBV30 and TRBJ2-2, with 16 bases fitting TRBD2. From germline, CDR1 is GTSNPN and CDR2 SVGIG (reference sequence). This CDR3 spans 17 amino acids. With V trimmed by 4 bases and J by 4 bases, 6 bases remained unmatched. The CDR3 DNA sequence: TGTGCCTGGAAGGGACTAGCGGGAGGGCCGTTCACCGGGGAGCTGTTTTTT. Translation gives CAWKGLAGGPFTGELFF.

The chain combines TRBV7-9 with TRBJ2-1; D perhaps matches TRBD2 (5 bases). Germline CDR1 reads SEHNR; CDR2 reads FQNEAQ (reference sequence). The ends were cut back, 4 bases at V and 10 bases at J, with 20 bases in the middle. The CDR3 is made up of 15 amino acids. CDR3 coding DNA: TGTGCCAGCAGCTCCCCGGGATTCCGAGATCTGGAGCAGTTCTTC. As protein: CASSSPGFRDLEQFF.

This clone was recorded once. V is TRBV2 and J is TRBJ1-4, with 7 nucleotides matching TRBD1. Germline V gives CDR1 SNHLY, CDR2 FYNNEI. Trimming removed 8 bases from V and 8 bases from J; junction bases left unmatched: 17. The length of the CDR3 is 16 residues. The CDR3 DNA is TGTGCCAGCGGGGAGGGGGCTGTTTTATTGGTCGAAAAACTGTTTTTT. Translated, it gives CASGEGAVLLVEKLFF. The variable domain in full, completed from reference TRBV2 and TRBJ1-4, reads EPEVTQTPSHQVTQMGQEVILRCVPISNHLYFYWYRQILGQKVEFLVSFYNNEISEKSEIFDDQFSVERPDGSNFTLKIRSTKLEDSAMYFCASGEGAVLLVEKLFFGSGTQLSVL.

The V gene is TRBV19, the J gene TRBJ2-7, with TRBD2 matching 10 bases. The CDR3 contains 15 residues. The V segment lost 3 bases and the J segment 2 bases; nucleotides outside the gene matches: 4. Germline CDR1 LNHDA, CDR2 SQIVND (reference sequence). Here the CDR3 DNA reads TGTGCCAGTAGTATCGTCCTAGCGGGAGCCTACGAGCAGTACTTC. Amino acids: CASSIVLAGAYEQYF.

The chain recombines TRBV11-1 with TRBJ2-3; D may be TRBD1 (7 bases). V was trimmed by 1 base and J by 3 bases, leaving 14 bases between them. The CDR3 consists of 16 residues. The germline gives CDR1 SGHAT, CDR2 FQDESV (reference sequence). Written as DNA, the CDR3 is TGTGCCAGCAGCTTAGAGGGGGGACAGTCTACAGATACGCAGTATTTT. This translates into CASSLEGGQSTDTQYF.

The V and J genes are TRBV19 and TRBJ1-1, with 7 bases identical to TRBD1. The CDR3 is 14 residues long. With V trimmed by 4 bases and J by 3 bases, 5 bases remained unmatched. The germline gives CDR1 LNHDA, CDR2 SQIVND (reference sequence). As DNA, the CDR3 is TGTGCCAGTAGTAGGACAGGCTCGTACACTGAAGCTTTCTTT. Its translation: CASSRTGSYTEAFF.

The chain employs TRBV27 and TRBJ1-2, with a weak D call TRBD1 (6 bases). Germline V gene lookup returns CDR1 MNHEY and CDR2 SMNVEV (reference sequence). The CDR3 has 12 residues. V lost 4 bases and J lost 7, with 10 bases in between. The CDR3 reads CASSSGAGGYTF. In DNA form, the CDR3 reads TGTGCCAGCAGTTCGGGGGCTGGTGGCTACACCTTC.

V gene TRBV6-1 combines with J gene TRBJ2-1; D ambiguous. There are 13 residues in the CDR3. CDR1 is MNHNS, CDR2 SASEGT, per germline. Trimming removed 2 bases at V and 4 bases at J, with 6 bases between. The CDR3 loop reads CASSERLYNEQFF. The CDR3 nucleotides are TGTGCCAGCAGTGAACGGCTGTACAATGAGCAGTTCTTC.